The 28 T cell receptor beta chains below come from one sample, sequenced in a study of cytomegalovirus exposure and HLA in healthy donors. TCRdb's table, derived via immunoSEQ multiplex PCR, lists solely in-frame clones and lacks some. In the table there are 150,000 to 200,000 clones, about 90% of which are singletons. The material sequenced was PBMCs. The receptors were gathered from a woman aged 18-29 years in good health and CMV-seropositive.

This clone has more than one count but fewer than ten. The chain joins TRBV6-1 to TRBJ2-7; D is perhaps TRBD2 (5 bases). Germline CDR1 is MNHNS and CDR2 is SASEGT. The CDR3 has 12 residues. V was cut by 10 bases and J by 1 base, with 11 bases left in between. The CDR3 loop is CATGRGSYEQYF. The DNA for the CDR3 is TGTGCCACCGGCCGAGGGTCCTACGAGCAGTACTTC.

The chain carries TRBV7-2 and TRBJ1-2, with a weak D call TRBD1 (6 bases). The CDR3 sequence is 14 residues long. Per the germline V gene, CDR1 is SGHTA and CDR2 is FQGNSA. V gave up 2 bases and J gave up 5 bases, with 12 bases separating them. The DNA for the CDR3 is TGTGCCAGCAGCTTACATAATCAGGGGTATGGCTACACCTTC. Translation: CASSLHNQGYGYTF.

This chain links TRBV5-4 with TRBJ1-1; 8 bases agree with TRBD1. The CDR3 length is 13 residues. The germline CDR1 and CDR2 sequences are SGHNT and YYREEE (reference sequence). V lost 5 bases, J lost 5 bases, and 5 bases stayed unmatched. CDR3 region: CASRIQGGTEAFF. The CDR3 DNA sequence: TGTGCCAGCAGAATACAGGGGGGAACTGAAGCTTTCTTT.

The chain uses TRBV5-5 and TRBJ2-1, with TRBD2 identical over 8 bases. There are 16 residues in the CDR3. Looked up from germline, CDR1 is SGHKS and CDR2 is YYEKEE (reference sequence). Unmatched junction bases numbered 10, after V lost 4 bases and J lost 4 bases. The CDR3 DNA reads TGTGCCAGCAGCCGGACCGGGGGGGCCAAGTACAATGAGCAGTTCTTC. Its translation is CASSRTGGAKYNEQFF. The full variable domain, completed using reference TRBV5-5 and TRBJ2-1, is DAGVTQSPTHLIKTRGQQVTLRCSPISGHKSVSWYQQVLGQGPQFIFQYYEKEERGRGNFPDRFSARQFPNYSSELNVNALLLGDSALYLCASSRTGGAKYNEQFFGPGTRLTVL.

The J gene is TRBJ2-1, the V gene TRBV30, with 14 nucleotides matching TRBD2. Germline V lookup: CDR1 GTSNPN, CDR2 SVGIG (reference sequence). This CDR3 region has 20 residues. V lost 1 base to trimming and J lost 0 bases; unmatched junction nucleotides: 11. The CDR3 loop is CAWSADTRTSGRSSYNEQFF. In DNA, the CDR3 is TGTGCCTGGAGTGCTGACACCAGGACTAGCGGGAGGAGCTCCTACAATGAGCAGTTCTTC.

V usage is TRBV6-1 and J usage is TRBJ2-7; TRBD1 is a possible D gene (6 bases). V lost 1 base and J 5 bases, leaving 18 bases between the germline ends. Germline V gene lookup returns CDR1 MNHNS and CDR2 SASEGT. This CDR3 is built from 16 residues. The CDR3 DNA sequence: TGTGCCAGCAGTGAAGACGGGTACAGGGTGACTAACGAGCAGTACTTC. Translation: CASSEDGYRVTNEQYF.

J is TRBJ1-2 and V is TRBV18, with D perhaps TRBD1 (6 bases). With 1 base removed from V and 1 base from J, the gap between germline ends came to 16 bases. Germline CDR1 reads KGHSH; CDR2 reads LQKENI. This CDR3 comprises 17 residues. The CDR3 region is CASSPLRTVNGNYGYTF. As DNA, the CDR3 is TGTGCCAGCTCACCACTCCGGACAGTCAACGGTAACTATGGCTACACCTTC.

The rearrangement uses TRBV7-9 and TRBJ2-3; maybe TRBD2 (6 bases). The CDR3 runs 14 residues. V was shortened by 2 bases and J by 3 bases, with 9 bases between the two germline ends. Germline values: CDR1 SEHNR, CDR2 FQNEAQ (reference sequence). The DNA for the CDR3 is TGTGCCAGCAGCTTACATGGGGGGACAGATACGCAGTATTTT. Translated, it gives CASSLHGGTDTQYF. Variable domain in full (rest from reference TRBV7-9 and TRBJ2-3): DTGVSQNPRHKITKRGQNVTFRCDPISEHNRLYWYRQTLGQGPEFLTYFQNEAQLEKSRLLSDRFSAERPKGSFSTLEIQRTEQGDSAMYLCASSLHGGTDTQYFGPGTRLTVL.

The J gene is TRBJ2-3, the V gene TRBV5-6; 7 nucleotides align to TRBD2. CDR1 is SGHDT, CDR2 YYEEEE, per germline. This CDR3 has 14 amino acids. After removal of 4 bases from V and 5 bases from J, the junction contained 7 bases not matched to a gene. As DNA, the CDR3 is TGTGCCAGCAGCCTGGGAGGGATCCAAGATACGCAGTATTTT. Protein sequence: CASSLGGIQDTQYF.

This chain links TRBV5-4 with TRBJ1-1, with a tentative D call TRBD1 (5 bases). In germline, CDR1 is SGHNT, CDR2 YYREEE (reference sequence). Trimming left V 2 bases short and J 5 bases short, with 13 bases between. CDR3 length: 14 residues. The CDR3 DNA is TGTGCCAGCAGCTTTCTCGGGGGTTCTACTGAAGCTTTCTTT. It specifies CASSFLGGSTEAFF.

The V gene is TRBV6-5, the J gene TRBJ2-1; TRBD2 is a possible D gene (6 bases). This CDR3 spans 14 amino acids. V lost 5 bases, J lost 4 bases, and 12 bases lay in between. CDR1 MNHEY and CDR2 SVGAGI come from the germline V gene. The CDR3 region is CASSRAGRYNEQFF. The CDR3 DNA is TGTGCCAGCAGTCGGGCGGGGAGGTACAATGAGCAGTTCTTC.

The V gene is TRBV9, the J gene TRBJ2-3, with a weak D call TRBD2 (6 bases). Looked up from germline, CDR1 is SGDLS and CDR2 is YYNGEE. The CDR3 spans 16 residues. The ends were cut back, 0 bases at V and 0 bases at J, with 11 bases in the middle. The CDR3 spells CASSVDTSPSTDTQYF. CDR3 DNA sequence: TGTGCCAGCAGCGTAGATACTAGCCCTAGCACAGATACGCAGTATTTT.

CDR3 amino acids: CASSLSGTVNTGELFF. DNA of the CDR3: TGTGCCAGCAGCTTGTCCGGGACAGTGAACACCGGGGAGCTGTTTTTT. The chain employs TRBV5-5 and TRBJ2-2, with 7 bases fitting TRBD1. J gave up 1 base and V 1 base, and 4 bases lay outside the gene matches. Germline CDR1 SGHKS, CDR2 YYEKEE (reference sequence). This CDR3 has 16 amino acids.

This sequence joins TRBV5-1 and TRBJ2-1; 8 bases fit TRBD2. Germline V gives CDR1 SGHRS, CDR2 YFSETQ. The CDR3 length is 15 residues. V lost 3 bases, J lost 7 bases, and 9 bases stayed unmatched. CDR3 sequence reads: CASSWGGTSGNEQFF. CDR3 in DNA: TGCGCCAGCAGCTGGGGAGGGACTAGTGGGAATGAGCAGTTCTTC.

The V call is TRBV4-1, the J call TRBJ2-1, with TRBD2 matching over 7 bases. Germline V gene sequence: CDR1 MGHRA, CDR2 YSYEKL. The CDR3 runs 16 residues. The trim removed 1 base at V and 2 bases at J, leaving 5 bases unmatched. The CDR3 reads CASSQAGTNPYNEQFF. The CDR3 DNA is TGCGCCAGCAGCCAAGCCGGGACTAACCCCTACAATGAGCAGTTCTTC.

V and J are TRBV2 and TRBJ2-7; no reliable D call. The CDR3 runs to 14 residues. Trimming took 7 bases from V and 2 from J, leaving 15 bases between them. From germline, CDR1 is SNHLY and CDR2 FYNNEI. CDR3: CASKVTAAPYEQYF. CDR3 DNA: TGTGCCAGCAAGGTAACCGCGGCACCCTACGAGCAGTACTTC. Filled out from reference TRBV2 and TRBJ2-7, the complete variable domain reads EPEVTQTPSHQVTQMGQEVILRCVPISNHLYFYWYRQILGQKVEFLVSFYNNEISEKSEIFDDQFSVERPDGSNFTLKIRSTKLEDSAMYFCASKVTAAPYEQYFGPGTRLTVT.

V usage is TRBV6-4 and J usage is TRBJ2-2; D unclear. This CDR3 has 14 amino acids. From germline, CDR1 is MRHNA and CDR2 SNTAGT. The ends were cut back, 0 bases at V and 2 bases at J, with 4 bases in the middle. This CDR3 is CASSDSTNTGELFF. Here the CDR3 DNA reads TGTGCCAGCAGTGACTCGACAAACACCGGGGAGCTGTTTTTT.

CDR3 sequence: CASAEREKLFF. The CDR3 bases are TGTGCCAGTGCTGAGAGGGAAAAACTGTTTTTT. The chain joins TRBV19 to TRBJ1-4; D call uncertain. Deletions cut 8 bases from V and 8 bases from J, with 9 bases between. This CDR3 has 11 amino acids. CDR1 and CDR2 from the germline V gene are LNHDA and SQIVND (reference sequence). Combining the CDR3 with reference TRBV19 and TRBJ1-4 gives the whole variable domain DGGITQSPKYLFRKEGQNVTLSCEQNLNHDAMYWYRQDPGQGLRLIYYSQIVNDFQKGDIAEGYSVSREKKESFPLTVTSAQKNPTAFYLCASAEREKLFFGSGTQLSVL.

The V call is TRBV2, the J call TRBJ2-7; 7 positions match TRBD2. The CDR3 is 14 residues long. J was trimmed by 3 bases and V by 4 bases; bases with no gene match: 6. Per the germline V gene, CDR1 is SNHLY and CDR2 is FYNNEI. CDR3 sequence reads: CASSGLAQIYEQYF. The CDR3 DNA is TGTGCCAGCAGTGGACTAGCCCAGATCTACGAGCAGTACTTC. The variable domain in full, with the rest retrieved from reference TRBV2 and TRBJ2-7, is EPEVTQTPSHQVTQMGQEVILRCVPISNHLYFYWYRQILGQKVEFLVSFYNNEISEKSEIFDDQFSVERPDGSNFTLKIRSTKLEDSAMYFCASSGLAQIYEQYFGPGTRLTVT.

The chain recombines TRBV7-9 with TRBJ1-4; possible D gene TRBD1, 5 bases. The germline V gene has CDR1 SEHNR and CDR2 FQNEAQ (reference sequence). Trimming took 3 bases from V and 0 from J, leaving 8 bases between them. This CDR3 is 15 amino acids long. CDR3 protein: CASSLGLATNEKLFF. CDR3 in DNA: TGTGCCAGCAGCTTGGGACTTGCAACTAATGAAAAACTGTTTTTT.

This chain joins TRBV4-1 and TRBJ1-5; maybe TRBD1 (5 bases). CDR1 is MGHRA and CDR2 is YSYEKL in the germline V gene. V lost 2 bases and J lost 7, with 12 bases in between. CDR3 length: 14 amino acids. In DNA, the CDR3 is TGCGCCAGCAGCCAACCAGGGAAGGTGCAGCCCCAGCATTTT. Encoded protein: CASSQPGKVQPQHF.

The chain links TRBV4-1 to TRBJ1-3, with 9 bases lining up with TRBD1. This CDR3 comprises 16 residues. Trimming removed 5 bases from V and 1 base from J; junction bases left unmatched: 6. Germline loops: CDR1 MGHRA, CDR2 YSYEKL. The CDR3 DNA reads as TGCGCCAGCAGCGACTACAGGGGGCTTTCTGGAAACACCATATATTTT. As protein: CASSDYRGLSGNTIYF.

This clone appeared a single time. The chain links TRBV14 to TRBJ1-1; TRBD1 agrees at 9 bases. CDR1 is SGHDN, CDR2 FVKESK, per germline. The CDR3 covers 17 residues. V trimming: 4 bases; J trimming: 0 bases; junction bases outside the gene matches: 9. CDR3 amino acids: CASSPRQGGALNTEAFF. For the CDR3, the DNA is TGTGCCAGCAGCCCGCGACAGGGGGGTGCGTTGAACACTGAAGCTTTCTTT.

This chain joins TRBV7-4 and TRBJ2-7, with 8 bases that match TRBD2. The CDR3 contains 16 residues. The germline CDR1 and CDR2 sequences are SGHVT and SQSDAQ. Trimming cost V 7 bases and J 6 bases; bases outside gene matches: 17. Written as DNA, the CDR3 is TGTGCCAGCACCCCCCGGGGGGGGGCGCTTCCTATCGAGCAGTACTTC. It yields the protein CASTPRGGALPIEQYF.

The chain combines TRBV11-2 with TRBJ2-3, with unresolved D. Looked up from germline, CDR1 is SGHAT and CDR2 is FQNNGV. The CDR3 runs 15 residues. Trimming took off 7 bases at V and 4 bases at J, with 18 bases between the two ends. CDR3 nucleotide sequence: TGTGCCAGCACCCGACACCGCCATAACCCAGATACGCAGTATTTT. This codes for CASTRHRHNPDTQYF.

In its sample, this clone was seen once. The genes are TRBV5-1 and TRBJ2-2, with D maybe TRBD1 (7 bases). With 2 bases removed from V and 7 bases from J, the gap between germline ends came to 18 bases. The CDR3 length is 16 residues. Germline CDR1 and CDR2: SGHRS and YFSETQ. For the CDR3, the DNA is TGCGCCAGCAGCTTCTATCTTGGACAGGAGGGCGGGGAGCTGTTTTTT. Its protein is CASSFYLGQEGGELFF.

The V and J genes are TRBV6-1 and TRBJ2-1; possibly TRBD2 for D (7 bases). Per germline, CDR1 MNHNS and CDR2 SASEGT. This CDR3 comprises 14 residues. Trimming shortened V by 6 bases and J by 1 base, and 10 bases separated the two germline ends. The CDR3 loop reads CASRGGASYNEQFF. The CDR3 nucleotides are TGTGCCAGCAGGGGGGGGGCTTCCTACAATGAGCAGTTCTTC.

The rearrangement links TRBV18 to TRBJ1-1, with D hard to call. Trimming shortened V by 4 bases and J by 0 bases, and 15 bases separated the two germline ends. The CDR3 length is 16 residues. Germline CDR1 and CDR2: KGHSH and LQKENI. This CDR3 reads CASSHRTSFMNTEAFF. The CDR3, as DNA: TGTGCCAGCTCACACCGCACAAGTTTTATGAACACTGAAGCTTTCTTT.